The clone carrying this TCR beta chain was detected ten times or more. The antigen remains unidentified. The record originates from a study of spatial heterogeneity in lung cancer. Overall study: As counted in raw reads, each unique TCR and UMI combination appeared more than ten times on average.

Using its own MiXCR run on the 5' RACE reads, TCRdb lists one record per CDR3 protein. The sample contains 35,000 to 45,000 distinct CDR3 sequences, 5.2% of which appear only once. General study findings and limits: Resection blood, more than follow-up blood, showed ubiquitous expanded tumor TCRs.

Time point indicated: sample taken at primary tumor resection. Unsorted samples of tumor, nontumor lung or frozen PBMC had their whole RNA sequenced. Samples were obtained from about 75 donors, all untreated early-stage non-small cell lung cancer patients. This specimen consisted of PBMCs, obtained at surgery. This TCR came from a female donor with early-stage non-small cell lung cancer.

CDR3 in amino acids: CASSPAGGGPFTGELFF. DNA for the CDR3: TGTGCCAGCAGCCCAGCGGGGGGGGGCCCCTTCACCGGGGAGCTGTTTTTT. The chain links TRBV7-6 to TRBJ2-2; TRBD2 agrees at 10 bases. V lost 5 bases and J lost 4; bases outside the gene matches: 10. CDR3 length: 17 amino acids. Germline V gene lookup returns CDR1 SGHVS and CDR2 FNYEAQ.